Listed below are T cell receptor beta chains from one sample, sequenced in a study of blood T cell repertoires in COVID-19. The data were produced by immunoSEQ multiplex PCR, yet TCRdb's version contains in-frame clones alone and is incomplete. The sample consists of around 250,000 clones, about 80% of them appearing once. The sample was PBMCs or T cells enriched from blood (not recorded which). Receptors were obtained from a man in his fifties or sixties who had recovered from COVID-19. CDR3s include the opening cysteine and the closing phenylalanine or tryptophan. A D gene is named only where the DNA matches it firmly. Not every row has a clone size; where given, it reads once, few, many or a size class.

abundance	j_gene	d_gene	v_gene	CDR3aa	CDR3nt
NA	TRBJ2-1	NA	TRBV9	CASSTYPGGEQFF	TGTGCCAGCAGCACCTACCCTGGAGGTGAGCAGTTCTTC
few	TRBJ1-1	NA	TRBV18	CASSPRPQGLNTEAFF	TGTGCCAGCTCACCCCGTCCACAGGGACTGAACACTGAAGCTTTCTTT
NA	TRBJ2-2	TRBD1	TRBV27	CASSRRGHGGELFF	TGTGCCAGCAGTCGTAGGGGGCATGGCGGGGAGCTGTTTTTT
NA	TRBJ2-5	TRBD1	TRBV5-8	CASSLEGTGGVGVLETQYF	TGTGCCAGCAGCTTGGAAGGGACAGGGGGAGTGGGGGTGTTGGAGACCCAGTACTTC
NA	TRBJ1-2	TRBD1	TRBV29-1	CSGSPGQGYGYTF	TGCAGCGGCTCCCCGGGACAGGGCTATGGCTACACCTTC
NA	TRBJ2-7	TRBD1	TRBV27	CASSLKQGGYEQYF	TGTGCCAGCAGTTTAAAACAGGGGGGTTACGAGCAGTACTTC
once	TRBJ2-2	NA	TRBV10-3	CAIREIDSTGELFF	TGTGCCATCAGAGAAATCGACAGCACCGGGGAGCTGTTTTTT
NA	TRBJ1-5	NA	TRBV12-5	CASGDIHYSNQPQHF	TGTGCTAGTGGGGACATTCACTATAGCAATCAGCCCCAGCATTTT
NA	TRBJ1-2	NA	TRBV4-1	CASSQELAGARRGYTF	TGCGCCAGCAGCCAAGAATTGGCAGGGGCGCGTAGAGGCTACACCTTC
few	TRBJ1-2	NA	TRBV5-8	CASSQQQEVYGYTF	TGTGCCAGCAGCCAGCAACAAGAGGTCTATGGCTACACCTTC
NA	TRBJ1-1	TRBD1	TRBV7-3	CASRRQGASTEAFF	TGTGCCAGCAGGCGACAGGGGGCGAGTACTGAAGCTTTCTTT
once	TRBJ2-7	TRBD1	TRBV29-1	CSAEGTGFEQYF	TGCAGCGCCGAAGGGACAGGGTTCGAGCAGTACTTC
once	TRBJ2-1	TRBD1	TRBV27	CASRDRGAYNEQFF	TGTGCCAGCAGAGACAGGGGTGCCTACAATGAGCAGTTCTTC
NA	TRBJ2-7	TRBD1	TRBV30	CAWRGRGGVSYEQYF	TGTGCCTGGAGGGGCCGAGGGGGCGTCTCCTACGAGCAGTACTTC
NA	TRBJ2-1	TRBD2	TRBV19	CASSSFSGSSSYNEQFF	TGTGCCAGTAGTTCGTTTAGCGGGTCCAGCTCCTACAATGAGCAGTTCTTC
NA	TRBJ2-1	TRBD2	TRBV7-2	CASSPGGGYNEQFF	TGTGCCAGCAGCCCGGGGGGGGGATACAATGAGCAGTTCTTC
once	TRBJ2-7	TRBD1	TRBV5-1	CASSSSTGGGVYEQYF	TGCGCCAGCAGCTCCTCGACAGGGGGAGGGGTCTACGAGCAGTACTTC
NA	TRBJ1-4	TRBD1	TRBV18	CASSPLSGQGANEKLFF	TGTGCCAGCTCACCACTTTCGGGACAGGGAGCTAATGAAAAACTGTTTTTT
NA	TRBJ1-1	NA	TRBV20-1	CSASSGILNTEAFF	TGCAGTGCTAGTAGCGGTATTTTGAACACTGAAGCTTTCTTT
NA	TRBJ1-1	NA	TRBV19	CASSIRGNTEAFF	TGTGCCAGTAGTATCCGGGGGAACACTGAAGCTTTCTTT
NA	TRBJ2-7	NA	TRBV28	CASSPGLGYEQYF	TGTGCCAGCAGCCCAGGACTCGGGTACGAGCAGTACTTC
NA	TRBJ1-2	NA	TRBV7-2	CASSLAGANYGYTF	TGTGCCAGCAGCTTAGCAGGAGCTAACTATGGCTACACCTTC
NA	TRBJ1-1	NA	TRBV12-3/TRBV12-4	CASSLSRNAEAFF	TGTGCCAGCAGTTTATCGCGAAACGCTGAAGCTTTCTTT
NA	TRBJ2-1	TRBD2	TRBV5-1	CASSLLAGAYNEQFF	TGCGCCAGCAGCTTGTTAGCGGGGGCCTACAATGAGCAGTTCTTC
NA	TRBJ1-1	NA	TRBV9	CASSKTAAYEAFF	TGTGCCAGCAGTAAAACAGCGGCCTATGAAGCTTTCTTT
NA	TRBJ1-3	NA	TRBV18	CASSPPPGDGGNTIYF	TGTGCCAGCTCACCACCCCCGGGGGACGGTGGAAACACCATATATTTT
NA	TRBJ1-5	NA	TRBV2	CASSATGLNSNQPQHF	TGTGCCAGCAGTGCGACAGGTTTGAATAGCAATCAGCCCCAGCATTTT
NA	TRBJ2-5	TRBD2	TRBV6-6	CASRRLAGQETQYF	TGTGCCAGCAGGCGCCTAGCGGGCCAAGAGACCCAGTACTTC
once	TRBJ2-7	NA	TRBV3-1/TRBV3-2	CASSQATTPPNEQYF	TGTGCCAGCAGCCAAGCCACTACCCCCCCCAACGAGCAGTACTTC
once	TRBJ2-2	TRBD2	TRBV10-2	CASSRGETSGARTGELFF	TGCGCCAGCAGTCGGGGGGAGACTAGCGGGGCGCGGACCGGGGAGCTGTTTTTT
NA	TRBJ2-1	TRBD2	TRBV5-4	CASSLAAGGYNEQFF	TGTGCCAGCAGCTTGGCAGCGGGGGGTTACAATGAGCAGTTCTTC
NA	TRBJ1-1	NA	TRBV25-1	CASSDLNTEAFF	TGTGCCAGCAGTGACTTAAACACTGAAGCTTTCTTT
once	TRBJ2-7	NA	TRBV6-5	CASRSGYEQYF	TGTGCCAGCAGAAGCGGCTACGAGCAGTACTTC
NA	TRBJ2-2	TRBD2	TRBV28	CASSLGLAGPGELFF	TGTGCCAGCAGTTTGGGCCTAGCGGGACCCGGGGAGCTGTTTTTT
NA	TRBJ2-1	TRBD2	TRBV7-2	CASSSGGLAYNEQFF	TGTGCCAGCAGCAGCGGAGGACTAGCCTACAATGAGCAGTTCTTC
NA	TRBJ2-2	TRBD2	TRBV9	CASSVEVSGRYTGELFF	TGTGCCAGCAGCGTAGAAGTTAGCGGGAGGTACACCGGGGAGCTGTTTTTT
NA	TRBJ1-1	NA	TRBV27	CASSFSRGWEAFF	TGTGCCAGCAGTTTCAGCAGGGGATGGGAAGCTTTCTTT
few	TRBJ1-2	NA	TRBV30	CAWSGQNYGYTF	TGTGCCTGGAGTGGACAGAACTATGGCTACACCTTC
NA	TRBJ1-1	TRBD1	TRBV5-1	CASSLGGVTGVEAFF	TGCGCCAGCAGCTTGGGAGGGGTGACAGGGGTCGAAGCTTTCTTT